The clone carrying this T cell receptor (beta chain) was picked up many times. Its antigen is not known. Time point of the sample: patch test 2, 6 weeks after DPC sensitization. Sample treatment: therapeutic diphenylcyclopropenone sensitization with weekly scalp DPC. It was from unfractionated whole blood that total RNA was extracted. This record comes from a study of human T cells and chemical hapten exposure. Across the whole study: While the approximately 23-week study was under way, patients received diphenylcyclopropenone on the scalp every week. Study results and limitations: TCRs at high frequency, those above 1 in 1000, did not change with DPC sensitization.

TCRdb itself ran the RACE reads through MiXCR, one entry per CDR3 protein. The data show roughly 380,000 distinct CDR3 sequences, just under 6.5% seen once. This TCR was recovered from a woman under 30 with alopecia areata. Some clones in this sample may be carry-over from other donors' samples. The sequences come from whole blood, collected in connection with sensitization to the hapten diphenylcyclopropenone (DPC).

The CDR3 here is CASSSVGNTEAFF. The CDR3 bases are TGTGCCAGCAGCTCCGTAGGAAACACTGAAGCTTTCTTT. The genes are TRBV3-1 and TRBJ1-1; no clear D gene. Germline lookup yields CDR1 LGHDT and CDR2 YNNKEL (reference sequence). V was trimmed by 5 bases and J by 2 bases, leaving 9 bases between them. This CDR3 comprises 13 residues.